A selection of T cell receptor beta chains follows, all from one sample in a study of T cell repertoires in cytomegalovirus infection. TCRdb reanalysed the reads using MiXCR and keeps one entry per CDR3 protein. The sample includes about 140,000 distinct CDR3 sequences, 6.5% of them seen just once. Sequencing was carried out using PBMCs. All receptors derive from a human donor in good health (CMV status not recorded). Some clones in this sample may be carry-over from other donors' samples. Both conserved end residues are part of each CDR3. A D gene is named only where the DNA matches it firmly. The size of a clone is reported for some rows only, either as once, few or many, or as a class for expanded clones.

V	D	size	J	CDR3	DNA
TRBV30	NA	NA	TRBJ2-7	CAWSGPGEQYF	TGTGCCTGGAGTGGACCCGGCGAGCAGTACTTC
TRBV12-3/TRBV12-4	NA	NA	TRBJ2-2	CASSYRVASTGELFF	TGTGCCAGCAGTTACAGGGTTGCGAGCACCGGGGAGCTGTTTTTT
TRBV18	NA	NA	TRBJ2-1	CASSPPAQLRYNEQFF	TGTGCCAGCTCACCACCCGCCCAGCTACGGTACAATGAGCAGTTCTTC
TRBV20-1	NA	many	TRBJ1-5	CSVLGHLSNQPQHF	TGCAGTGTCCTGGGACACCTAAGCAATCAGCCCCAGCATTTT
TRBV7-2	NA	many	TRBJ2-7	CASSLAPRDYEQYF	TGTGCCAGCAGCTTAGCCCCGCGGGACTACGAGCAGTACTTC
TRBV20-1	TRBD1	NA	TRBJ2-2	CSAPGQGNTGELFF	TGCAGTGCGCCCGGACAGGGTAACACCGGGGAGCTGTTTTTT
TRBV19	NA	NA	TRBJ2-7	CASTPGLSSSYEQYF	TGTGCCAGCACCCCGGGACTCTCGAGCTCCTACGAGCAGTACTTC
TRBV20-1	NA	NA	TRBJ1-1	CSARDSRLGAILNTEAFF	TGCAGTGCTAGAGATTCCCGGCTCGGGGCGATCTTGAACACTGAAGCTTTCTTT
TRBV5-1	TRBD2	many	TRBJ2-7	CASSLGLAVGEQYF	TGCGCCAGCAGCTTGGGACTAGCAGTGGGGGAGCAGTACTTC
TRBV6-2/TRBV6-3	TRBD1	NA	TRBJ1-1	CASREHGTGSTEAFF	TGTGCCAGCAGGGAACACGGGACAGGGAGCACTGAAGCTTTCTTT
TRBV15	TRBD1	NA	TRBJ1-5	CATSRDLPGGGPQPQHF	TGTGCCACCAGCAGAGATCTCCCAGGGGGGGGGCCCCAGCCCCAGCATTTT
TRBV3-1	TRBD1	many	TRBJ2-5	CASSQWTGGEETQYF	TGTGCCAGCAGCCAATGGACAGGGGGTGAGGAGACCCAGTACTTC
TRBV7-2	NA	many	TRBJ2-3	CASSNHLQADTQYF	TGTGCCAGCAGCAACCATCTACAGGCAGATACGCAGTATTTT
TRBV6-2/TRBV6-3	TRBD1	many	TRBJ1-1	CASSPRDSTEAFF	TGTGCCAGCAGCCCCCGGGACAGCACTGAAGCTTTCTTT
TRBV5-5	NA	few	TRBJ2-3	CASSFPGKIDTQYF	TGTGCCAGCAGCTTTCCAGGGAAGATAGATACGCAGTATTTT
TRBV20-1	TRBD1	NA	TRBJ1-4	CSARGGGQGDEKLFF	TGCAGTGCTAGGGGCGGCGGACAGGGCGATGAAAAACTGTTTTTT
TRBV15	TRBD2	many	TRBJ2-1	CATSRVSGGARNEQFF	TGTGCCACCAGCAGGGTTAGCGGGGGGGCCCGGAATGAGCAGTTCTTC
TRBV7-9	NA	many	TRBJ1-1	CASSGNSWVTEAFF	TGTGCCAGCAGCGGAAACTCTTGGGTGACTGAAGCTTTCTTT
TRBV11-2	NA	many	TRBJ2-7	CASKSIATGSYEQYF	TGTGCCAGCAAGTCAATTGCGACGGGTTCCTACGAGCAGTACTTC
TRBV7-6	NA	NA	TRBJ2-5	CASSLERGPPRETQYF	TGTGCTAGCAGCTTAGAGAGGGGACCCCCCAGGGAGACCCAGTACTTC
TRBV7-2	TRBD2	many	TRBJ2-7	CASSPSGGRSYEQYF	TGTGCCAGCAGCCCTAGCGGGGGGCGGTCCTACGAGCAGTACTTC
TRBV2	NA	many	TRBJ2-7	CASSEGSPSYEQYF	TGTGCCAGCAGTGAAGGCAGCCCCAGCTACGAGCAGTACTTC
TRBV30	NA	few	TRBJ1-1	CAWKGQLNTEAFF	TGTGCCTGGAAAGGACAGTTGAACACTGAAGCTTTCTTT
TRBV2	NA	few	TRBJ2-3	CASSEYPPDTQYF	TGTGCCAGCAGCGAGTATCCTCCAGATACGCAGTATTTT
TRBV7-4	TRBD1	few	TRBJ1-2	CASSPAGGRSPRGYTF	TGTGCCAGCAGCCCAGCAGGGGGCAGGAGCCCCCGCGGCTACACCTTC
TRBV4-2	NA	NA	TRBJ2-1	CASSQVRGRGNEQFF	TGTGCCAGCAGCCAAGTTAGGGGTAGAGGCAATGAGCAGTTCTTC
TRBV7-3	TRBD1	many	TRBJ2-3	CASSPNTGGRGDTQYF	TGTGCCAGCAGCCCAAATACAGGGGGCAGAGGAGATACGCAGTATTTT
TRBV5-5	NA	NA	TRBJ1-4	CASSLAPPEKLIF	TGTGCCAGCAGCTTGGCCCCCCCCGAAAAACTGATTTTT
TRBV5-1	NA	many	TRBJ2-1	CASSPPRTAYNEQFF	TGCGCCAGCAGCCCCCCCCGGACAGCCTACAATGAGCAGTTCTTC
TRBV25-1	NA	many	TRBJ1-1	CASSKGGKAFF	TGTGCCAGCAGCAAGGGGGGGAAAGCTTTCTTT
TRBV7-2	NA	many	TRBJ1-5	CASSFVGGNQPQHF	TGTGCCAGCAGCTTCGTAGGTGGCAATCAGCCCCAGCATTTT
TRBV7-2	NA	many	TRBJ2-5	CASSLGGRETQYF	TGTGCCAGCAGCTTAGGGGGGAGAGAGACCCAGTACTTC
TRBV28	TRBD1	many	TRBJ1-1	CASRDRAGTEAFF	TGTGCCAGCAGGGACAGGGCGGGCACTGAAGCTTTCTTT
TRBV3-1	NA	few	TRBJ1-1	CASSQNQYTEAFF	TGTGCCAGCAGCCAAAACCAGTACACTGAAGCTTTCTTT
TRBV28	NA	few	TRBJ1-3	CASSHRAGGNTIYF	TGTGCCAGCAGTCACAGGGCGGGTGGAAACACCATATATTTT
TRBV7-3	NA	NA	TRBJ2-1	CASSLKPGAAGISYNEQFF	TGTGCCAGCAGCTTAAAACCTGGGGCGGCGGGGATTTCCTACAATGAGCAGTTCTTC
TRBV12-3/TRBV12-4	TRBD1	many	TRBJ2-1	CASSPGPTGDTSGSSYNEQFF	TGTGCCAGCAGCCCCGGTCCCACAGGGGATACTTCTGGGAGCTCCTACAATGAGCAGTTCTTC
TRBV2	NA	many	TRBJ1-2	CAGRGYTF	TGTGCCGGACGGGGCTACACCTTC
TRBV7-8	NA	many	TRBJ1-2	CASSPGQMNYGYTF	TGTGCCAGCAGCCCTGGACAGATGAACTATGGCTACACCTTC
TRBV11-2	NA	many	TRBJ2-5	CASSLHTQETQYF	TGTGCCAGCAGCTTACACACCCAAGAGACCCAGTACTTC
TRBV10-2	NA	few	TRBJ2-3	CASSEGLETDTQYF	TGCGCCAGCAGTGAAGGACTTGAAACAGATACGCAGTATTTT
TRBV5-1	TRBD1	many	TRBJ2-3	CASRPTGEADTQYF	TGCGCCAGCAGACCGACAGGGGAGGCAGATACGCAGTATTTT
TRBV4-1	TRBD1	many	TRBJ2-3	CASSLGQGDDTQYF	TGCGCCAGCAGCCTTGGACAGGGAGATGATACGCAGTATTTT
TRBV6-2/TRBV6-3	NA	many	TRBJ2-6	CASSRTVPGANVLTF	TGTGCCAGCAGCCGTACAGTACCTGGGGCCAACGTCCTGACTTTC
TRBV7-2	NA	many	TRBJ2-4	CASSGAGTKNIQYF	TGTGCCAGCAGCGGAGCCGGGACGAAAAACATTCAGTACTTC
TRBV7-9	NA	few	TRBJ2-3	CASSSRAARGTDTQYF	TGTGCCAGCAGCTCCCGGGCGGCGCGCGGCACAGATACGCAGTATTTT
TRBV6-5	NA	many	TRBJ2-7	CASSRSRWYEQYF	TGTGCCAGCTCTAGGTCTAGGTGGTACGAGCAGTACTTC
TRBV11-2	TRBD2	many	TRBJ2-7	CASSLDRTSGGSYEQYF	TGTGCCAGCAGCTTAGACCGGACTAGCGGCGGCTCCTACGAGCAGTACTTC
TRBV28	NA	many	TRBJ2-1	CASSLRGARDEQFF	TGTGCCAGCAGTCTCCGGGGGGCGCGGGACGAGCAGTTCTTC
TRBV20-1	NA	many	TRBJ2-1	CSARVEGSSYNEQFF	TGCAGTGCTAGAGTGGAGGGCAGCTCCTACAATGAGCAGTTCTTC
TRBV14	TRBD1	NA	TRBJ1-1	CASSQATGGNTEAFF	TGTGCCAGCAGCCAAGCGACAGGGGGCAACACTGAAGCTTTCTTT
TRBV20-1	TRBD1	NA	TRBJ2-6	CSARGQGSGANVLTF	TGCAGTGCTAGGGGACAGGGCTCTGGGGCCAACGTCCTGACTTTC
TRBV20-1	TRBD1	many	TRBJ2-1	CSARGGQGYNEQFF	TGCAGTGCTAGAGGGGGACAGGGGTACAATGAGCAGTTCTTC
TRBV20-1	TRBD1	many	TRBJ2-6	CSARAGGATGANVLTF	TGCAGTGCTAGGGCAGGGGGCGCGACTGGGGCCAACGTCCTGACTTTC